The rows below give T cell receptor beta chains drawn from one sample of a study of blood T cell repertoires in COVID-19. The protocol was immunoSEQ multiplex PCR, while the TCRdb copy is restricted to in-frame clones and leaves out a portion. The table records fewer than 95,000 clones, approximately 88% of them present only once. The sample was peripheral blood. These receptors all come from a man aged 55-75 years with acute or convalescent COVID-19. Each CDR3 is given without its conserved first and last residue.

>TRBJ2-7|12|TRBV6-5
ASGAAGTAYEQY
>TRBJ2-7|13|TRBV5-6
ASSLVTGATYEQY
>TRBJ2-2|12|TRBV5-1
ASSSQGDTGELF
>TRBJ1-2|10|TRBV15
ATSRDREGYT
>TRBJ1-6|12|TRBV10-2
ASKGGAGNSPLH
>TRBJ1-1|14|TRBV5-4
ASSPPGTGVFTEAF
>TRBJ2-5|11|TRBV30
AWSLGLAETQY
>TRBJ2-5|13|TRBV6-5
ASSHDRGRKETQY
>TRBJ2-4|11|TRBV6-1
ASSEGQGNIQY
>TRBJ1-5|12|TRBV18
ASSRRGSNQPQH
>TRBJ1-4|13|TRBV11-2
ASSSGQGPNEKLF
>TRBJ2-2|13|TRBV7-3
ASSSTGTNTGELF
>TRBJ2-3|11|TRBV3-1/TRBV3-2
ASSRLSTYTQY
>TRBJ2-7|13|TRBV5-1
ASSPGLAGGYEQY
>TRBJ2-7|12|TRBV4-1
ASSQEGPLYEQY
>TRBJ2-5|12|TRBV6-5
ASSTAGYQETQY
>TRBJ2-5|14|TRBV25-1
ASSNPPGGGRETQY
>TRBJ2-3|11|TRBV29-1
SVEGEIGDTQY
>TRBJ2-7|14|TRBV18
ASSPSLAGGTYEQY
>TRBJ2-3|13|TRBV5-1
ASSLVGGVADTQY
>TRBJ2-3|12|TRBV3-1/TRBV3-2
ASSPSGGRDTQY
>TRBJ2-2|17|TRBV6-6
ASSPQGLAGPQGGGELF
>TRBJ2-3|15|TRBV27
ASSFWRGVTSTDTQY
>TRBJ2-5|11|TRBV6-4
ASSVNRGETQY
>TRBJ2-2|14|TRBV12-5
ASGYPDRGNTGELF